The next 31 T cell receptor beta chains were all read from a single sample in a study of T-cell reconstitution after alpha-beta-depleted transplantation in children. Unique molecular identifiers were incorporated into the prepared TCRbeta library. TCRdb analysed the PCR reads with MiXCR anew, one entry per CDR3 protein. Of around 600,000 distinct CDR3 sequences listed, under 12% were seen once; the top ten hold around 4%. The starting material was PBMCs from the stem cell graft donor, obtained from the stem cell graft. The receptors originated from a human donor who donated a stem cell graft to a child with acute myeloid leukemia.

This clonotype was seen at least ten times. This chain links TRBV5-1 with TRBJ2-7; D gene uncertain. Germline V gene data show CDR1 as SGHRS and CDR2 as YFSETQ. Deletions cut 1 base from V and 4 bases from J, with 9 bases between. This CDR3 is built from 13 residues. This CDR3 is CASSLLREYEQYF. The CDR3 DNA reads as TGCGCCAGCAGCTTGCTAAGAGAATACGAGCAGTACTTC.

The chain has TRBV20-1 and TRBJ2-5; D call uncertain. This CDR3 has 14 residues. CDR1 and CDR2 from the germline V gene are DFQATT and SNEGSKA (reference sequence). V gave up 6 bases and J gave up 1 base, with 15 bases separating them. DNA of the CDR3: TGCAGTGCCCCATCCGCACGCAGCCAAGAGACCCAGTACTTC. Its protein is CSAPSARSQETQYF.

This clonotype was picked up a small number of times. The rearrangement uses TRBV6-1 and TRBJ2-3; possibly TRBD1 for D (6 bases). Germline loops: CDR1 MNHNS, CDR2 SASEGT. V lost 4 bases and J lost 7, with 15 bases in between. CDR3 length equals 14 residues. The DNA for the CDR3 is TGTGCCAGCAGTGGGGGACAAGAATTCAATACGCAGTATTTT. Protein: CASSGGQEFNTQYF.

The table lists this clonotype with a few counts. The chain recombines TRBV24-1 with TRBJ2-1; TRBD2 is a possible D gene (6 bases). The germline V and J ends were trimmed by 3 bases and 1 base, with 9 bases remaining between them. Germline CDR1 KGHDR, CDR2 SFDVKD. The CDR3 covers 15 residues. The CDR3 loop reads CATSDIGRSYNEQFF. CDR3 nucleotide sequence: TGTGCCACCAGTGATATCGGGAGATCCTACAATGAGCAGTTCTTC.

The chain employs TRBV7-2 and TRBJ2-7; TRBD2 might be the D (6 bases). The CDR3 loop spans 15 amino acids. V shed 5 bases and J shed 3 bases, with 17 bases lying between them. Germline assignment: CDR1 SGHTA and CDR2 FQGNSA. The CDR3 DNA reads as TGTGCCAGCAGCCTCCGGAGCGGGTCTATCTACGAGCAGTACTTC. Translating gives CASSLRSGSIYEQYF.

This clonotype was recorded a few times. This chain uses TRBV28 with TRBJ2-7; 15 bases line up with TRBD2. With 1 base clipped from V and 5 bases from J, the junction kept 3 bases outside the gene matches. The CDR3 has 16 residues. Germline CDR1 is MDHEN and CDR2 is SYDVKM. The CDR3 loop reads CASSLSGLAGGDEQYF. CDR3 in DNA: TGTGCCAGCAGTTTATCGGGACTAGCGGGAGGAGACGAGCAGTACTTC. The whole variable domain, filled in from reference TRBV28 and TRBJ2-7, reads DVKVTQSSRYLVKRTGEKVFLECVQDMDHENMFWYRQDPGLGLRLIYFSYDVKMKEKGDIPEGYSVSREKKERFSLILESASTNQTSMYLCASSLSGLAGGDEQYFGPGTRLTVT.

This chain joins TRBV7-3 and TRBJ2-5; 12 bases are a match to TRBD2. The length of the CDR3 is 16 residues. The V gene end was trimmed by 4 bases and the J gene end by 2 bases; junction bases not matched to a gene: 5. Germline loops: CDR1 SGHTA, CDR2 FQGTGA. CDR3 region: CASSSGLAGPQETQYF. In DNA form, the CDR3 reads TGTGCCAGCAGCTCCGGACTAGCGGGACCGCAAGAGACCCAGTACTTC.

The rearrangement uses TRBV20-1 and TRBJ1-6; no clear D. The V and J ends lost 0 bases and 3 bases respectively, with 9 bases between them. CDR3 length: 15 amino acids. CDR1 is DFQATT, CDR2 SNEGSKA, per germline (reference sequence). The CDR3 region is CSAREPGSYNSPLHF. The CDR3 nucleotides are TGCAGTGCTAGAGAGCCCGGGAGCTATAATTCACCCCTCCACTTT.

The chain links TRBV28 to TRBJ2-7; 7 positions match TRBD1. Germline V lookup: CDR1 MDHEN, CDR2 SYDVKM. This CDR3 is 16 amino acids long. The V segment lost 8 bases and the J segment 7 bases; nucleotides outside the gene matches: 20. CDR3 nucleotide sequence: TGTGCCAGCCATCAAGGGACAGCCTTCCGGAAGCGAGAGCAGTACTTC. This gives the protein CASHQGTAFRKREQYF.

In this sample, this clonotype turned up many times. In DNA form, the CDR3 reads TGCAGCGTTGGGACAGGGGGCTACAATGAGCAGTTCTTC. Protein: CSVGTGGYNEQFF. The chain combines TRBV29-1 with TRBJ2-1; 10 nucleotides agree with TRBD1. With V trimmed by 4 bases and J by 3 bases, 0 bases remained unmatched. The CDR3 length is 13 residues. Germline CDR1 and CDR2: SQVTM and ANQGSEA.

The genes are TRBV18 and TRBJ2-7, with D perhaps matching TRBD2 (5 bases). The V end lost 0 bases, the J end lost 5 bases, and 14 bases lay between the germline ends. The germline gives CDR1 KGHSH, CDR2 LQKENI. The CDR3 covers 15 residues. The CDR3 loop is CASSPPSLAPHEQYF. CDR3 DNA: TGTGCCAGCTCACCACCGAGCCTAGCTCCGCACGAGCAGTACTTC.

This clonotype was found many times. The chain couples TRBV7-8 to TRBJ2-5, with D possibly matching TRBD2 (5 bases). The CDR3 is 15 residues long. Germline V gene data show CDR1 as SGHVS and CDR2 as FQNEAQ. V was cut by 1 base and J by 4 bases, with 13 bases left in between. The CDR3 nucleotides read TGTGCCAGCAGCTTAGGACGGGCTAGCTTAGAGACCCAGTACTTC. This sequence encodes CASSLGRASLETQYF.

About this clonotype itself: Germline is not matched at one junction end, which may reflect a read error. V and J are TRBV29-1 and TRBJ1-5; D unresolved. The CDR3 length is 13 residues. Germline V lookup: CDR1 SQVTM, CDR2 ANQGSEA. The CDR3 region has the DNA TGCAGCGTTGTGACGGATAGCAATCAGCGCCAGCATTTT. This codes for CSVVTDSNQRQHF.

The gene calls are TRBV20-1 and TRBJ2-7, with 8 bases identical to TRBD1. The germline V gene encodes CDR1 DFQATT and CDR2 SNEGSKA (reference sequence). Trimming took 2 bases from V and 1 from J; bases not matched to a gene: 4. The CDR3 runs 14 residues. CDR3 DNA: TGCAGTGCTAGACCAGGGGGCCAGTCCTACGAGCAGTACTTC. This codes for CSARPGGQSYEQYF.

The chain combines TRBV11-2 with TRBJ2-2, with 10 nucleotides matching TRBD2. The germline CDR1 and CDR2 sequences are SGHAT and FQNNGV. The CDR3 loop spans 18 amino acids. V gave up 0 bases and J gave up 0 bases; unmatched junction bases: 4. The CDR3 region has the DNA TGTGCCAGCAGCTTAGATGGGACTAGCGCCGCGAACACCGGGGAGCTGTTTTTT. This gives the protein CASSLDGTSAANTGELFF.

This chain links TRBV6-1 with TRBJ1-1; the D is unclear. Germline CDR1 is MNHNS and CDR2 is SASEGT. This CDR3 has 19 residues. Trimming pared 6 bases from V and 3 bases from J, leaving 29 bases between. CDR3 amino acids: CASRSSVQLGSFTDTEAFF. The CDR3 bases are TGTGCCAGCAGAAGTAGCGTCCAGCTTGGCTCGTTTACGGACACTGAAGCTTTCTTT.

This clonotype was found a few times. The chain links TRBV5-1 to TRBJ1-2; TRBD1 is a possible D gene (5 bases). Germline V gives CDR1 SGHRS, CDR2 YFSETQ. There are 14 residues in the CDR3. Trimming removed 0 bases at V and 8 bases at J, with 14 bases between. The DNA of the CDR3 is TGCGCCAGCAGCTTGGAAGCAGGCCAGGGAGGCTACACCTTC. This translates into CASSLEAGQGGYTF.

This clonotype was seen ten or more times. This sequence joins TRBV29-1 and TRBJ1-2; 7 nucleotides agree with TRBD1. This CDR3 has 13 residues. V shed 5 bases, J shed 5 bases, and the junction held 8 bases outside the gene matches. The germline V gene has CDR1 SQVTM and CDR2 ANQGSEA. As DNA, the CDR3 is TGCAGCGTTTCCAGGGGGTTAGAGTATGGCTACACCTTC. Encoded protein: CSVSRGLEYGYTF.

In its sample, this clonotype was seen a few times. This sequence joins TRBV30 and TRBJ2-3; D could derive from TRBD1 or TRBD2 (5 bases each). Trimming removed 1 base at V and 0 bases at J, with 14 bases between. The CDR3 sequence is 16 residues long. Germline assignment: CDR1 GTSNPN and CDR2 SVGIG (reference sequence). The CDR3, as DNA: TGTGCCTGGAGTGAGGGGTTTGGACTCAGCACAGATACGCAGTATTTT. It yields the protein CAWSEGFGLSTDTQYF.

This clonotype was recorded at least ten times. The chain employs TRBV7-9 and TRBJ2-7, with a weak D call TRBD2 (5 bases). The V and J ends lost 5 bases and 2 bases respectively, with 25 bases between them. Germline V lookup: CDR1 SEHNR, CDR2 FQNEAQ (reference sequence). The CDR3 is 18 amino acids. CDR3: CASSPPLRRSGGPYEQYF. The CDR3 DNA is TGTGCCAGCAGCCCCCCCCTCAGGAGGAGCGGAGGACCCTACGAGCAGTACTTC.

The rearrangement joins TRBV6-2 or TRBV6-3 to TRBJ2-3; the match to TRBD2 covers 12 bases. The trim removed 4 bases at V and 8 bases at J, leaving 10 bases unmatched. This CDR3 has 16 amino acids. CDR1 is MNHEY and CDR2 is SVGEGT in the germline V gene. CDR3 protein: CASSSTSGSVRGTQYF. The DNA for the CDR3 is TGTGCCAGCAGTTCGACTAGCGGGAGCGTAAGGGGTACGCAGTATTTT.

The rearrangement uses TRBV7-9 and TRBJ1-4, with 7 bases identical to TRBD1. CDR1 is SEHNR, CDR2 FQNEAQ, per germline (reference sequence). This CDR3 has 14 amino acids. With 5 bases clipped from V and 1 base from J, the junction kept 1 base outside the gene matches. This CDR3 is CASSHRGTNEKLFF. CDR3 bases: TGTGCCAGCAGCCACAGGGGAACTAATGAAAAACTGTTTTTT.

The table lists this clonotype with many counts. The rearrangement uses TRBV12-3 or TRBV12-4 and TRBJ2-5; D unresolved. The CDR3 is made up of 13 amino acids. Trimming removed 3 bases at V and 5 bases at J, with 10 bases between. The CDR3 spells CASSLQSGETQYF. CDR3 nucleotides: TGTGCCAGCAGTTTGCAGTCCGGTGAGACCCAGTACTTC.

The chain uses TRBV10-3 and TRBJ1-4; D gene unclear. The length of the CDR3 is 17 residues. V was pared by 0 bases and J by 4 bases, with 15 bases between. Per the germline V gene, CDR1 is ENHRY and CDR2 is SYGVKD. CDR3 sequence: CAISESGSGDHNEKLFF. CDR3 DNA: TGTGCCATCAGTGAGTCCGGGTCGGGAGATCATAATGAAAAACTGTTTTTT.

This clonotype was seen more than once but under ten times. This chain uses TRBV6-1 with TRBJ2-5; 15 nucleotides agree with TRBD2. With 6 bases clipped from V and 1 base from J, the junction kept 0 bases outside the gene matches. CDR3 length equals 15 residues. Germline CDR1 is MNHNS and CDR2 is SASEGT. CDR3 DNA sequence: TGTGCCAGCAGGGGACTAGCGGGAGGCCAAGAGACCCAGTACTTC. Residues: CASRGLAGGQETQYF.

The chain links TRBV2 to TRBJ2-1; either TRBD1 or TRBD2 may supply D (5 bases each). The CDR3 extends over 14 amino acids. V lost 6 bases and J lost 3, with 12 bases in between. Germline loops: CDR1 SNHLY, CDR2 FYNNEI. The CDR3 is CASRWDGDYNEQFF. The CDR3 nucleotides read TGTGCCAGCAGGTGGGACGGGGACTACAATGAGCAGTTCTTC. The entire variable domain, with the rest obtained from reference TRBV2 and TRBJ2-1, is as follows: EPEVTQTPSHQVTQMGQEVILRCVPISNHLYFYWYRQILGQKVEFLVSFYNNEISEKSEIFDDQFSVERPDGSNFTLKIRSTKLEDSAMYFCASRWDGDYNEQFFGPGTRLTVL.

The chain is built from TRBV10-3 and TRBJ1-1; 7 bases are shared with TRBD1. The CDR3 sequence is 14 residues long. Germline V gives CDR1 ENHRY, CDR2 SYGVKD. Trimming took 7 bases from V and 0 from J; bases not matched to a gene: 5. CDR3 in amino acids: CAITSGTVNTEAFF. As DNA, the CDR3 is TGTGCCATCACTAGCGGGACAGTGAACACTGAAGCTTTCTTT.

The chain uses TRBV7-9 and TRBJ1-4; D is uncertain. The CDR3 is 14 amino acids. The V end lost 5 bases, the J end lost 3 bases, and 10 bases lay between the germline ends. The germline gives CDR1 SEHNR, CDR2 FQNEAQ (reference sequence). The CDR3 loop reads CASSPAVPNEKLFF. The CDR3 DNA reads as TGTGCCAGCAGCCCGGCAGTCCCTAATGAAAAACTGTTTTTT.

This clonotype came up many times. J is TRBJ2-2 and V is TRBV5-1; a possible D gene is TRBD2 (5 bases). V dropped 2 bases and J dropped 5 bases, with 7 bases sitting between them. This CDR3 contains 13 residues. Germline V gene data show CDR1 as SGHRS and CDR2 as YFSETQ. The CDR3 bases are TGCGCCAGCAGCTTCGGGGATACCGGGGAGCTGTTTTTT. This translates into CASSFGDTGELFF.

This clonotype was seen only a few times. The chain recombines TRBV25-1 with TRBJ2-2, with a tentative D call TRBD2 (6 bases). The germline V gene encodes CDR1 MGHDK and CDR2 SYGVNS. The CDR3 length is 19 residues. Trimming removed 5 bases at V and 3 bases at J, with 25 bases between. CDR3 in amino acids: CASSLAVTPGEQDTGELFF. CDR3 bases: TGTGCCAGCAGTTTAGCAGTTACCCCGGGAGAACAAGACACCGGGGAGCTGTTTTTT.

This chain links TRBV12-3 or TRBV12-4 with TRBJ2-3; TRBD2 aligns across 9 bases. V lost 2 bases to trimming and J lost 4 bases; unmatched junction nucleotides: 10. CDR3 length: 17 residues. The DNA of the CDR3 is TGTGCCAGCAGTTTAACCCTAGCGGGAACGACGTCAGATACGCAGTATTTT. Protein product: CASSLTLAGTTSDTQYF.